This entry describes one T cell receptor (beta chain). Germline V gives CDR1 SGHVS, CDR2 FQNEAQ. This CDR3 contains 14 residues. V shed 4 bases and J shed 5 bases, with 14 bases lying between them. The source of the sample is a study of blood T cell repertoires in COVID-19. TCRdb's copy holds only in-frame clones and misses some; the assay was immunoSEQ multiplex PCR. The sample gives roughly 12,000 clones, 73% of which show up once; about 33% is in the top ten. The sequence derives from a human donor in a cohort sampled during active COVID-19. Input material: peripheral blood. V gene TRBV7-8 combines with J gene TRBJ1-1, with unresolved D. CDR3 sequence: CASSSVRVGTEAFF. The DNA of the CDR3 is TGTGCCAGCAGCTCGGTGAGGGTGGGTACTGAAGCTTTCTTT.